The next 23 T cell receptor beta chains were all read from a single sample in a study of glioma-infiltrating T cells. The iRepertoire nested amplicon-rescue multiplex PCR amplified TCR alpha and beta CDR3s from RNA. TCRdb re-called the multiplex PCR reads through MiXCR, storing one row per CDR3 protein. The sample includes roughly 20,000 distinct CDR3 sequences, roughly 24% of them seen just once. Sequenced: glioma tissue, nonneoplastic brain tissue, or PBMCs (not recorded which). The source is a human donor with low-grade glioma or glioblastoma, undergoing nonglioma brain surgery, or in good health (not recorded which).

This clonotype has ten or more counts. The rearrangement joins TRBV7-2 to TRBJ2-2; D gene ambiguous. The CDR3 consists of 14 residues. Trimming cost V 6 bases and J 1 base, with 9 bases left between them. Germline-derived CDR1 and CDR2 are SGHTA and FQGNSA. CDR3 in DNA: TGTGCCAGCAGTCCCGACGGGAACACCGGGGAGCTGTTTTTT. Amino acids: CASSPDGNTGELFF. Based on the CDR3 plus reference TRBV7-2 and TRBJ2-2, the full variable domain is GAGVSQSPSNKVTEKGKDVELRCDPISGHTALYWYRQSLGQGLEFLIYFQGNSAPDKSGLPSDRFSAERTGGSVSTLTIQRTQQEDSAVYLCASSPDGNTGELFFGEGSRLTVL.

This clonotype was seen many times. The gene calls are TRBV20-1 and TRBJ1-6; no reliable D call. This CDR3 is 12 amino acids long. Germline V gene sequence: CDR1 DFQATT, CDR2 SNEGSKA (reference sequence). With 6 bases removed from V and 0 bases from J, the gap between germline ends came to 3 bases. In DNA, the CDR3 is TGCAGTGCGAGCTCCTATAATTCACCCCTCCACTTT. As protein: CSASSYNSPLHF.

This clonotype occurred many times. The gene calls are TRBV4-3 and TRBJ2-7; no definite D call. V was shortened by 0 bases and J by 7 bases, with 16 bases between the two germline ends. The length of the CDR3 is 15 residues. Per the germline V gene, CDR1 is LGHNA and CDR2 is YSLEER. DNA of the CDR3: TGCGCCAGCAGCCAAGATGGGCAGCGCCCAGAGGAGCAGTACTTC. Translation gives CASSQDGQRPEEQYF.

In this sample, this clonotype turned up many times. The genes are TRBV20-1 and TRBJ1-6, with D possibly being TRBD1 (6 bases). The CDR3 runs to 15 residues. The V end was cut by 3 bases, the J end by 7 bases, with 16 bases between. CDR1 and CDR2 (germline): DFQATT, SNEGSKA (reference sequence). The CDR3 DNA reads TGCAGTGCTAGTAGGTGGCAGGGGTGGAATTCACCCCTCCACTTT. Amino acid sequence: CSASRWQGWNSPLHF.

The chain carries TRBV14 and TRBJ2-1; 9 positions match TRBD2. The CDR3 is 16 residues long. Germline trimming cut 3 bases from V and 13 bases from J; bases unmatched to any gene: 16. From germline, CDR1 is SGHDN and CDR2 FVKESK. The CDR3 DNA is TGTGCCAGCAGCCAGATGGGTCTTAGCGGGGGAGAGACCCAGTTCTTC. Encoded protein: CASSQMGLSGGETQFF.

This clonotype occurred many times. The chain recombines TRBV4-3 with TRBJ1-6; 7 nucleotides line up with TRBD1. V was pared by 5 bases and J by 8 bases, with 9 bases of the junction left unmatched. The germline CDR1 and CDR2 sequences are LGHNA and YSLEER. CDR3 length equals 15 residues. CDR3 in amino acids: CASSSLQGRDSPLHF. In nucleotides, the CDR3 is TGCGCCAGCAGCTCCCTACAGGGGCGGGATTCACCCCTCCACTTT.

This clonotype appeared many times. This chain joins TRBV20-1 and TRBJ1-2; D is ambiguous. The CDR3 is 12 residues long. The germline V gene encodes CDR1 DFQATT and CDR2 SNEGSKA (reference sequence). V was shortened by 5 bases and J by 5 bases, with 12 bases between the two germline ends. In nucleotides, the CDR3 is TGCAGTGCTCAGTCTTCGGATTATGGCTACACCTTC. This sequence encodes CSAQSSDYGYTF.

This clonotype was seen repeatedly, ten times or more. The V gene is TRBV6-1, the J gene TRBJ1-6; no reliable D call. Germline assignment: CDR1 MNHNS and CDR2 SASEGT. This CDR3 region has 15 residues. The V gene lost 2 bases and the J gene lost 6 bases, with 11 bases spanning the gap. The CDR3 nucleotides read TGTGCCAGCAGTGAAACGGGCGGTACTAATTCACCCCTCCACTTT. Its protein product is CASSETGGTNSPLHF.

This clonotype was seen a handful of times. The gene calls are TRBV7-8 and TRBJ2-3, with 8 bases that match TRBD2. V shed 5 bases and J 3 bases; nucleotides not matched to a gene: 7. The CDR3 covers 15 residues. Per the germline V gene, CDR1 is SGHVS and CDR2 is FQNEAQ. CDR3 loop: CASSAAGARTDTQYF. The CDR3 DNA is TGTGCCAGCAGCGCAGCGGGGGCCAGAACAGATACGCAGTATTTT.

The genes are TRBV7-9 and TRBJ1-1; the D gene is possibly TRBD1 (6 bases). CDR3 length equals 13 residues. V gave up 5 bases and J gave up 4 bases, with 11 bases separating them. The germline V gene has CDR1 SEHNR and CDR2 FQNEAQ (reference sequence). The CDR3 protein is CASSPTGRTEAFF. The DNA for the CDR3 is TGTGCCAGCAGCCCGACAGGACGCACTGAAGCTTTCTTT.

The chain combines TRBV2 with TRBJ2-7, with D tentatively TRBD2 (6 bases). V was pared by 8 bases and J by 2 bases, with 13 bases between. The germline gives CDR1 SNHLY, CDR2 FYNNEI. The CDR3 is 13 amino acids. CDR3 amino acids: CASCRWGAYEQYF. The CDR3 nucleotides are TGTGCCAGCTGCCGGTGGGGGGCCTACGAGCAGTACTTC.

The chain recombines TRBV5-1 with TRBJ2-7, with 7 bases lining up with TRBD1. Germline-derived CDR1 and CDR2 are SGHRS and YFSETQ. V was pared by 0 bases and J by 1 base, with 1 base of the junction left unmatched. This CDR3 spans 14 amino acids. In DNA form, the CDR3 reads TGCGCCAGCAGCTTGGGACAGGGATCCTACGAGCAGTACTTC. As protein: CASSLGQGSYEQYF.

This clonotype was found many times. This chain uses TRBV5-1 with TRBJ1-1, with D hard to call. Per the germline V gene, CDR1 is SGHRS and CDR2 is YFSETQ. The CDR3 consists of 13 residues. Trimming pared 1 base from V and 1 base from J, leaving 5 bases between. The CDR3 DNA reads TGCGCCAGCAGCTTGCAACAGAACACTGAAGCTTTCTTT. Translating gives CASSLQQNTEAFF.

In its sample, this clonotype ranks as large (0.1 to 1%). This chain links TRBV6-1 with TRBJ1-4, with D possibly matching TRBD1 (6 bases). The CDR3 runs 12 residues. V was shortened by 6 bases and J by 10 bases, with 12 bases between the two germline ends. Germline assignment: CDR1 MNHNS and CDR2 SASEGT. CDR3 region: CASSWDNGKLFF. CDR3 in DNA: TGTGCCAGCAGCTGGGACAACGGAAAACTGTTTTTT.

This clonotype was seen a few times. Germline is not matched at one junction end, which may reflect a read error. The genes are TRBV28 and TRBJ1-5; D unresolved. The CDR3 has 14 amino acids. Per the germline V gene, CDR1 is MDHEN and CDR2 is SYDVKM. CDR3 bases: TGTGCCAGCAGTTGGGGAGGGTTTAGTCAGCCCCGGCATTTT. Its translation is CASSWGGFSQPRHF.

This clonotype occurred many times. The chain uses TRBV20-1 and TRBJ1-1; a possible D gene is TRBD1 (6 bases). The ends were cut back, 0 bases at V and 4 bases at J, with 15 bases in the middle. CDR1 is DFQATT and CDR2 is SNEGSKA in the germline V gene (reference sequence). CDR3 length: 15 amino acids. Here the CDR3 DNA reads TGCAGTGCTAGAGAACTCAGGGGAACGGCCACTGAAGCTTTCTTT. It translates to CSARELRGTATEAFF.

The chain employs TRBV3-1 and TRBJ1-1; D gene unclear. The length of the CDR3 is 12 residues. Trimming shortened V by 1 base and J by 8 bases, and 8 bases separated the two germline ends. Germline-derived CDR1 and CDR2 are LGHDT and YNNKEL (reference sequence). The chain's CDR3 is CASSQAGREAFF. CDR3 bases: TGTGCCAGCAGCCAAGCGGGCAGGGAAGCTTTCTTT.

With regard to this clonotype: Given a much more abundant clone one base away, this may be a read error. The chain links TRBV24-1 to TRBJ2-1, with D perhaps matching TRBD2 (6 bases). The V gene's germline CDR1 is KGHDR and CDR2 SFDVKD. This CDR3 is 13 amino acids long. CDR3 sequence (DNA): TGTGCCACCAGTGACGGGGGTCGGTATGAGCGGTTCTTC. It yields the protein CATSDGGRYERFF.

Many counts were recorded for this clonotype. This chain's CDR3 is CASSQAYRGRFEQYF. In DNA form, the CDR3 reads TGTGCCAGCAGCCAAGCTTACAGGGGGCGCTTCGAGCAGTACTTC. The V call is TRBV28, the J call TRBJ2-7, with 9 nucleotides matching TRBD1. The CDR3 runs 15 residues. V shed 6 bases and J 6 bases; nucleotides not matched to a gene: 12. Per germline, CDR1 MDHEN and CDR2 SYDVKM.

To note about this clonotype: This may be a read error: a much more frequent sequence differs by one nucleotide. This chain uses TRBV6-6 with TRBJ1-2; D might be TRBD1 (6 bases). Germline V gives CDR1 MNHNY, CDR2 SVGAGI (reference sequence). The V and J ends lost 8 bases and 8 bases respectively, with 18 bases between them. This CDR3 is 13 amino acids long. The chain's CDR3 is CASSRAGTSGYTF. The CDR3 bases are TGTGCCAGCTCGAGAGCCGGGACATCAGGCTACACCTTC.

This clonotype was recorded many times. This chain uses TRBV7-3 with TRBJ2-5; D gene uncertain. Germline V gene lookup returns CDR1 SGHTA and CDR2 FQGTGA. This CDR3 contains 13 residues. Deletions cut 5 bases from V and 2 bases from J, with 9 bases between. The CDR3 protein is CASSIGGQETQYF. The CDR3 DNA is TGTGCCAGCAGCATCGGTGGGCAAGAGACCCAGTACTTC.

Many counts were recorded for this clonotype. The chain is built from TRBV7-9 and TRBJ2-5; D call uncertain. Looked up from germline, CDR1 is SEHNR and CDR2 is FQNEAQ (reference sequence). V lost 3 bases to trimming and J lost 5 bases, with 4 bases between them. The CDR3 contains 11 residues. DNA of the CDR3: TGTGCCAGCAGCTTTTCGGAGACCCAGTACTTC. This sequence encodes CASSFSETQYF.

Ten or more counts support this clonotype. Here the CDR3 DNA reads TGTGCCAGTAGTATCCGTCAAGGGAATGAAAAACTGTTTTTT. Translated: CASSIRQGNEKLFF. The chain uses TRBV19 and TRBJ1-4; D unresolved. Germline CDR1 is LNHDA and CDR2 is SQIVND (reference sequence). The V and J ends lost 3 bases and 5 bases respectively, with 10 bases between them. The CDR3 runs to 14 residues.